Below, 31 T cell receptor beta chains from the same sample are listed, as sequenced in a study of blood T cell repertoires in COVID-19. TCRdb's copy holds only in-frame clones and misses some; the assay was immunoSEQ multiplex PCR. The sample carries tens of thousands of clones, more than 65% recorded once. Source material: peripheral blood. The receptors were sampled from a woman aged 80 or older with active or convalescent COVID-19.

The chain joins TRBV9 to TRBJ1-6; D is unclear. The V gene's germline CDR1 is SGDLS and CDR2 YYNGEE. The CDR3 sequence is 14 residues long. The germline V and J ends were trimmed by 2 bases and 7 bases, with 10 bases remaining between them. CDR3: CASSVEDLNSPLHF. CDR3 in DNA: TGTGCCAGCAGCGTTGAGGATCTGAATTCACCCCTCCACTTT. The whole variable domain, filled in from reference TRBV9 and TRBJ1-6, reads DSGVTQTPKHLITATGQRVTLRCSPRSGDLSVYWYQQSLDQGLQFLIQYYNGEERAKGNILERFSAQQFPDLHSELNLSSLELGDSALYFCASSVEDLNSPLHFGNGTRLTVT.

The chain combines TRBV6-5 with TRBJ1-1; D is perhaps TRBD1 (6 bases). The V gene lost 6 bases and the J gene lost 1 base, with 12 bases spanning the gap. The germline V gene encodes CDR1 MNHEY and CDR2 SVGAGI. The CDR3 loop spans 14 amino acids. As DNA, the CDR3 is TGTGCCAGCAGAACGCCGACAGGGAACACTGAAGCTTTCTTT. The encoded protein is CASRTPTGNTEAFF.

In this sample, this clone turned up a few times. This chain links TRBV19 with TRBJ1-2, with TRBD1 identical over 8 bases. J lost 4 bases, V lost 1 base, and 5 bases had no gene match. The germline CDR1 and CDR2 sequences are LNHDA and SQIVND (reference sequence). The CDR3 runs to 15 residues. Here the CDR3 DNA reads TGTGCCAGTAGTATAGCCGGACAGGGAGTCTATGGCTACACCTTC. Amino acids: CASSIAGQGVYGYTF.

The chain combines TRBV11-3 with TRBJ2-1, with D unclear. Germline CDR1 reads SGHNT; CDR2 reads YENEEA. V dropped 5 bases and J dropped 5 bases, with 13 bases sitting between them. The CDR3 is 14 amino acids. The CDR3, as DNA: TGTGCCAGCAGCCAGAGGAGCCAGAACAATGAGCAGTTCTTC. It codes for CASSQRSQNNEQFF.

The chain recombines TRBV2 with TRBJ1-2, with 10 bases aligning to TRBD1. Germline values: CDR1 SNHLY, CDR2 FYNNEI. V lost 7 bases and J lost 8; bases outside the gene matches: 13. This CDR3 contains 15 residues. The CDR3 region has the DNA TGTGCCAGCAAGAGACCGGGACAGGGGATCTACGGCTACACCTTC. Its translation: CASKRPGQGIYGYTF.

The chain employs TRBV7-2 and TRBJ2-5; D may be TRBD2 (6 bases). The CDR3 runs 14 residues. Germline V gene lookup returns CDR1 SGHTA and CDR2 FQGNSA. V lost 5 bases and J lost 2, with 12 bases in between. As DNA, the CDR3 is TGTGCCAGCAGCATCAGGCGGGGACAAGAGACCCAGTACTTC. Translated: CASSIRRGQETQYF. Complete variable domain (other parts from reference TRBV7-2 and TRBJ2-5): GAGVSQSPSNKVTEKGKDVELRCDPISGHTALYWYRQSLGQGLEFLIYFQGNSAPDKSGLPSDRFSAERTGGSVSTLTIQRTQQEDSAVYLCASSIRRGQETQYFGPGTRLLVL.

The genes are TRBV2 and TRBJ2-5, with 12 bases identical to TRBD2. The length of the CDR3 is 17 residues. The trim removed 6 bases at V and 2 bases at J, leaving 10 bases unmatched. Germline values: CDR1 SNHLY, CDR2 FYNNEI. The CDR3 DNA reads TGTGCCAGCAGCGCACCTACTAGCGGGGGGACTCAAGAGACCCAGTACTTC. It encodes CASSAPTSGGTQETQYF.

The chain links TRBV11-2 to TRBJ1-1; D is ambiguous. From germline, CDR1 is SGHAT and CDR2 FQNNGV. The CDR3 consists of 13 residues. Trimming took 3 bases from V and 1 from J, leaving 6 bases between them. The CDR3 here is CASSFGGNTEAFF. The CDR3 bases are TGTGCCAGCAGCTTTGGAGGGAACACTGAAGCTTTCTTT.

The CDR3 is CASSFYQDSPLHF. CDR3 bases: TGTGCCAGCAGCTTTTATCAGGATTCACCCCTCCACTTT. The gene calls are TRBV11-2 and TRBJ1-6; the D is unclear. V was trimmed by 3 bases and J by 8 bases, leaving 8 bases between them. CDR1 SGHAT and CDR2 FQNNGV come from the germline V gene. The CDR3 sequence is 13 residues long.

The chain has TRBV11-2 and TRBJ1-2; maybe TRBD1 (6 bases). Looked up from germline, CDR1 is SGHAT and CDR2 is FQNNGV. V lost 5 bases, J lost 4 bases, and 23 bases lay in between. The CDR3 covers 17 residues. The CDR3 coding sequence is TGTGCCAGCAGCGATCCACGGGACACCCCGCCTGGCTATGGCTACACCTTC. This codes for CASSDPRDTPPGYGYTF. The variable domain in full, with the rest retrieved from reference TRBV11-2 and TRBJ1-2, is EAGVAQSPRYKIIEKRQSVAFWCNPISGHATLYWYQQILGQGPKLLIQFQNNGVVDDSQLPKDRFSAERLKGVDSTLKIQPAKLEDSAVYLCASSDPRDTPPGYGYTFGSGTRLTVV.

This chain uses TRBV7-2 with TRBJ2-5; D gene uncertain. The CDR3 totals 15 residues. V lost 5 bases and J lost 5, with 18 bases in between. CDR1 SGHTA and CDR2 FQGNSA come from the germline V gene. The CDR3, as DNA: TGTGCCAGCAGCCCATCCTGGCGGAAGGTGGAGACCCAGTACTTC. It is translated as CASSPSWRKVETQYF.

This clone was observed a few times. The chain is built from TRBV19 and TRBJ2-3; perhaps TRBD2 as D (6 bases). Germline V CDR1 and CDR2: LNHDA, SQIVND (reference sequence). This CDR3 spans 12 amino acids. The ends were cut back, 9 bases at V and 1 base at J, with 8 bases in the middle. The CDR3 sequence is CARDYRTDTQYF. CDR3 bases: TGTGCCAGGGACTACCGCACAGATACGCAGTATTTT.

V usage is TRBV7-2 and J usage is TRBJ2-1; TRBD1 might be the D (5 bases). Germline lookup yields CDR1 SGHTA and CDR2 FQGNSA. V lost 1 base to trimming and J lost 2 bases, with 9 bases between them. The CDR3 runs 15 residues. The CDR3 DNA reads TGTGCCAGCAGCTTAGAGGGGCGCCCCTACAATGAGCAGTTCTTC. Protein sequence: CASSLEGRPYNEQFF. Using reference TRBV7-2 and TRBJ2-1 for the parts outside the CDR3, the full variable domain is GAGVSQSPSNKVTEKGKDVELRCDPISGHTALYWYRQSLGQGLEFLIYFQGNSAPDKSGLPSDRFSAERTGGSVSTLTIQRTQQEDSAVYLCASSLEGRPYNEQFFGPGTRLTVL.

In its sample, this clone was seen a few times. The chain recombines TRBV10-3 with TRBJ1-2; 7 bases line up with TRBD1. Germline CDR1 reads ENHRY; CDR2 reads SYGVKD. V shed 6 bases and J 0 bases; nucleotides not matched to a gene: 7. The CDR3 runs 15 residues. The CDR3 bases are TGTGCCATCAGCGCCGGGACAGCGGCTAACTATGGCTACACCTTC. Translating it yields CAISAGTAANYGYTF.

The chain combines TRBV19 with TRBJ2-2, with TRBD2 matching over 8 bases. This CDR3 region has 15 residues. V trimming: 6 bases; J trimming: 1 base; junction bases outside the gene matches: 4. Germline V lookup: CDR1 LNHDA, CDR2 SQIVND (reference sequence). CDR3 region: CASSLAGGNTGELFF. CDR3 in DNA: TGTGCCAGTAGCCTCGCGGGGGGGAACACCGGGGAGCTGTTTTTT.

The chain couples TRBV7-2 to TRBJ1-2, with D maybe TRBD1 (5 bases). Trimming stripped 0 bases from V and 8 bases from J, with 7 bases between. The germline V gene has CDR1 SGHTA and CDR2 FQGNSA. The CDR3 loop spans 12 amino acids. CDR3 sequence (DNA): TGTGCCAGCAGCTTAGCGCAGGGCGGCTACACCTTC. Translated, it gives CASSLAQGGYTF.

There are a few counts of this clone. The chain joins TRBV2 to TRBJ2-7, with TRBD2 matching 7 bases. CDR3 length: 12 amino acids. Germline lookup yields CDR1 SNHLY and CDR2 FYNNEI. After removal of 7 bases from V and 6 bases from J, the junction contained 6 bases not matched to a gene. The CDR3 sequence: CASNLGGGEQYF. The CDR3 DNA reads TGTGCCAGCAACCTAGGCGGGGGCGAGCAGTACTTC.

V and J are TRBV5-1 and TRBJ2-1; 10 bases are shared with TRBD2. Looked up from germline, CDR1 is SGHRS and CDR2 is YFSETQ. The CDR3 is made up of 15 amino acids. Losses at the gene ends were 4 bases for V and 9 bases for J; bases not matched to a gene: 10. CDR3 in amino acids: CASSLSGGSRVEQFF. Here the CDR3 DNA reads TGCGCCAGCAGCCTTAGCGGGGGGAGCAGGGTTGAGCAGTTCTTC.

CDR3 sequence: CATLRTPYNEQFF. DNA for the CDR3: TGTGCCACCCTTAGGACTCCCTACAATGAGCAGTTCTTC. V gene TRBV12-3 or TRBV12-4 combines with J gene TRBJ2-1, with a tentative D call TRBD2 (5 bases). V was trimmed by 10 bases and J by 2 bases, leaving 12 bases between them. The CDR3 totals 13 residues.

The V and J genes are TRBV3-1 (or the pseudogene TRBV3-2) and TRBJ2-4; 9 nucleotides agree with TRBD1. The germline V gene encodes CDR1 LGHDT and CDR2 YNNKEL (reference sequence). The CDR3 length is 15 residues. The V segment lost 4 bases and the J segment 6 bases; nucleotides outside the gene matches: 7. The chain's CDR3 is CASSPPLGQGNIQYF. In DNA form, the CDR3 reads TGTGCCAGCAGCCCCCCCTTGGGACAGGGAAACATTCAGTACTTC.

This clone was found many times. V usage is TRBV9 and J usage is TRBJ1-1; 7 bases match TRBD1. V gave up 3 bases and J gave up 5 bases; unmatched junction bases: 4. There are 13 residues in the CDR3. Germline V gene lookup returns CDR1 SGDLS and CDR2 YYNGEE. CDR3 amino acids: CASSAGTDTEAFF. DNA for the CDR3: TGTGCCAGCAGCGCCGGGACAGATACTGAAGCTTTCTTT.

The rearrangement links TRBV11-2 to TRBJ1-2, with D hard to call. CDR1 is SGHAT, CDR2 FQNNGV, per germline. This CDR3 contains 15 residues. Deletions cut 6 bases from V and 4 bases from J, with 18 bases between. This chain's CDR3 is CASSYSPGSIYGYTF. In nucleotides, the CDR3 is TGTGCCAGCAGTTACTCCCCGGGAAGTATCTATGGCTACACCTTC.

CDR3 protein: CASSPNSGTGGVEQFF. Here the CDR3 DNA reads TGTGCCAGTAGTCCGAATTCCGGGACAGGGGGCGTTGAGCAGTTCTTC. The chain carries TRBV19 and TRBJ2-1, with 12 positions matching TRBD1. Germline V gives CDR1 LNHDA, CDR2 SQIVND (reference sequence). The CDR3 covers 16 residues. J gave up 9 bases and V 5 bases, and 11 bases lay outside the gene matches.

This chain connects TRBV7-2 to TRBJ2-5; 10 bases line up with TRBD1. The CDR3 contains 15 residues. The V gene's germline CDR1 is SGHTA and CDR2 FQGNSA. V shed 5 bases and J 5 bases; nucleotides not matched to a gene: 8. CDR3 sequence: CASSPRQGAWETQYF. The CDR3, as DNA: TGTGCCAGCAGCCCCCGACAGGGGGCCTGGGAGACCCAGTACTTC.

This clone was observed once. This chain links TRBV4-3 with TRBJ2-6; no clear D. Per germline, CDR1 LGHNA and CDR2 YSLEER. Trimming took off 0 bases at V and 5 bases at J, with 14 bases between the two ends. The CDR3 has 17 residues. In nucleotides, the CDR3 is TGCGCCAGCAGCCAAGAAGCAGGTGTTGTAAGGGCCAACGTCCTGACTTTC. This translates into CASSQEAGVVRANVLTF.

The J gene is TRBJ1-1, the V gene TRBV6-5, with D perhaps matching TRBD1 (6 bases). The CDR3 totals 14 residues. Trimming cost V 0 bases and J 5 bases, with 10 bases left between them. Germline V gene data show CDR1 as MNHEY and CDR2 as SVGAGI. The CDR3 bases are TGTGCCAGCAGTTACTCTGACAGGAGAACTGAAGCTTTCTTT. It translates to CASSYSDRRTEAFF.

The CDR3 sequence: CASSAAWGPDQPQHF. CDR3 nucleotide sequence: TGTGCCAGCAGTGCCGCTTGGGGGCCGGATCAGCCCCAGCATTTT. The genes are TRBV6-4 and TRBJ1-5, with D possibly TRBD1 on 6 matching bases. The germline V gene encodes CDR1 MRHNA and CDR2 SNTAGT. V gave up 4 bases and J gave up 5 bases, with 15 bases separating them. There are 15 residues in the CDR3.

This chain joins TRBV11-2 and TRBJ2-5; 8 bases are shared with TRBD2. Trimming took 2 bases from V and 1 from J; bases not matched to a gene: 9. This CDR3 has 17 amino acids. CDR1 SGHAT and CDR2 FQNNGV come from the germline V gene. The CDR3, as DNA: TGTGCCAGCAGCTTAACGGGGGGGGCACACTTCCAAGAGACCCAGTACTTC. Translated, it gives CASSLTGGAHFQETQYF.

This chain joins TRBV7-9 and TRBJ1-1; TRBD1 agrees at 8 bases. J was trimmed by 5 bases and V by 4 bases; bases with no gene match: 3. CDR3 size: 13 residues. CDR1 SEHNR and CDR2 FQNEAQ come from the germline V gene (reference sequence). CDR3 residues: CASSSDRGTEAFF. The CDR3 region has the DNA TGTGCCAGCAGCTCCGACAGGGGAACTGAAGCTTTCTTT.

This clone came up a few times. The chain employs TRBV28 and TRBJ1-3; 9 positions match TRBD1. The CDR3 runs to 15 residues. Germline CDR1 MDHEN, CDR2 SYDVKM. V gave up 3 bases and J gave up 8 bases; unmatched junction bases: 8. In DNA, the CDR3 is TGTGCCAGCAGTTTTGGGGGACAGGGTTGGTACACCATATATTTT. As protein: CASSFGGQGWYTIYF.

The chain carries TRBV23-1 and TRBJ1-1; TRBD1 agrees at 7 bases. TRBV23-1 is identified as an open reading frame with a role that is uncertain. V shed 2 bases and J 0 bases; nucleotides not matched to a gene: 6. The CDR3 covers 16 residues. The CDR3 DNA reads as TGCGCCAGCAGTCAACCGCGGACAGGTTTGAACACTGAAGCTTTCTTT. This sequence encodes CASSQPRTGLNTEAFF.